The clone carrying this T cell receptor beta chain was seen once. The CDR3 has 16 residues. Only in-frame clones appear in the TCRdb table, and some are missing; sequencing was by immunoSEQ multiplex PCR. The sample shows under 300,000 clones, roughly nine tenths of them seen only once. The sample originates from a study of blood T cell repertoires in COVID-19. Across the study: Collection of acute and convalescent COVID-19 samples took place in the United States, Italy and Spain. T cells, B-cell-depleted T cells, or PBMCs supplied cDNA or gDNA.

The J gene is TRBJ1-6, the V gene TRBV21-1. TRBV21-1 is shown as a pseudogene. The receptor was isolated from a man aged 55 to 69 who had recovered from COVID-19. The sequenced sample consisted of peripheral blood. CDR3 nucleotides: TGTGCCAGCAGCAAAGGAAATGGAGGGTACCATTCACCCCTCCACTTT. It encodes CASSKGNGGYHSPLHF.